This T cell receptor beta chain was captured by sequencing in a study of CD8 T cells in Susac syndrome. This CDR3 region has 15 residues. Trimming pared 3 bases from V and 4 bases from J, leaving 16 bases between. Germline assignment: CDR1 GTSNPN and CDR2 SVGIG (reference sequence). The multiple sclerosis controls were treatment-naive patients, and their relapsing-remitting disease was stable or active. TEMRA cells were FACS-enriched, while CD8+ and CD4+ T cells were negatively isolated. Reverse transcription used about 0.45 to 1 ug RNA and random hexamers. Across 54 Vbeta and 13 Jbeta, TCR beta CDR3 was amplified with immunoSEQ multiplex PCR. TCRdb analysed the immunoSEQ multiplex PCR reads with MiXCR anew, one entry per CDR3 protein. In the table there are 150,000 to 250,000 distinct CDR3 sequences, more than 90% of which are singletons.

This clonotype was sampled from a human donor with multiple sclerosis. The sequenced material came from CD4+ T cells from PBMCs. The chain carries TRBV30 and TRBJ2-1; D is perhaps TRBD2 (5 bases). In nucleotides, the CDR3 is TGTGCCTGGAGCGCCGCGGGTTATCGATACAATGAGCAGTTCTTC. It codes for CAWSAAGYRYNEQFF.